This T cell receptor (beta chain) came from a study of cytomegalovirus exposure and HLA in healthy donors. Study-wide points: The records held CMV serostatus as the only immune exposure information. Later work associated roughly 15,000 TCR beta sequences with HLA alleles at 0.05 false discovery rate.

With 7 bases clipped from V and 3 bases from J, the junction kept 4 bases outside the gene matches. Germline CDR1 and CDR2: SQVTM and ANQGSEA. CDR3 length equals 13 residues. Use of 60 Vbeta and 13 Jbeta primers characterized the PCR. Sequencing was performed with immunoSEQ multiplex PCR; in TCRdb, only in-frame clones are kept and a portion is missing. The sample contains around 64,000 clones, around 78% of which appear only once. Comments on this clone: The antigen remains unidentified.

The rearrangement joins TRBV29-1 to TRBJ2-3; 10 positions agree with TRBD1. Material: PBMCs. This TCR was sampled from a man between 18 and 35 years old in good health and CMV-seropositive. Here the CDR3 reads CSGQDRGTDTQYF. For the CDR3, the DNA is TGCAGCGGCCAGGACAGGGGGACAGATACGCAGTATTTT.